This TCR beta chain was identified in a study of OX40 agonist ivuxolimab in advanced cancers. The CDR3 extends over 16 amino acids. J lost 6 bases, V lost 2 bases, and 10 bases had no gene match. From germline, CDR1 is SGDLS and CDR2 YYNGEE. Sequencing was performed with immunoSEQ multiplex PCR; in TCRdb, only in-frame clones are kept and a portion is missing. The table includes approximately 22,000 clones, 83% detected once. Study-wide results and limits: At doses 0.1 to 3.0 mg/kg, CD4+ and CD8+ clones expanded. Among the lowest peripheral clonal expansion occurred in 0.1-3.0 mg/kg partial responders. Antigen specificity remained undetermined for the expanded peripheral T cells. There were, on average, more expanded clones in CD8+ T cells than in CD4+.

About this clone: Its antigen is not known.

The sequence came from an adult with an advanced solid tumor such as melanoma, head and neck, liver or kidney cancer. The material sequenced was CD4+ or CD8+ T cells sorted from blood, taken in a trial of the OX40 agonist ivuxolimab. V gene TRBV9 combines with J gene TRBJ2-5, with 10 positions matching TRBD2. This chain's CDR3 is CASSVDAAGGLKTQYF. In DNA form, the CDR3 reads TGTGCCAGCAGCGTGGACGCAGCGGGAGGGTTAAAGACCCAGTACTTC.